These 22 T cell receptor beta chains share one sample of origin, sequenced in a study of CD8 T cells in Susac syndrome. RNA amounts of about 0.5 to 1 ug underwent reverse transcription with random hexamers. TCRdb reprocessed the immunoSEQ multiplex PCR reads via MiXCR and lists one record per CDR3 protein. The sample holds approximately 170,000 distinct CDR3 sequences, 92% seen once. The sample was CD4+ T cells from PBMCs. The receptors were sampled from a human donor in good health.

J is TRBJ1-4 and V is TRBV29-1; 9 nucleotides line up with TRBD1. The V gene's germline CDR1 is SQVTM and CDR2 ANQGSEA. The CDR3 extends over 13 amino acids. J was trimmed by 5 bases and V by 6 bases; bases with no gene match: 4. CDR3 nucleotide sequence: TGCAGCGTCCCGGACAGGGGAAATGAAAAACTGTTTTTT. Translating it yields CSVPDRGNEKLFF.

CDR3 DNA sequence: TGTGCCAGTACTAACAGGGATCTGACTGAAGCTTTCTTT. It encodes CASTNRDLTEAFF. The rearrangement joins TRBV19 to TRBJ1-1; tentative D call: TRBD1 (6 bases). There are 13 residues in the CDR3. The V and J ends lost 7 bases and 5 bases respectively, with 14 bases between them. Per germline, CDR1 LNHDA and CDR2 SQIVND (reference sequence).

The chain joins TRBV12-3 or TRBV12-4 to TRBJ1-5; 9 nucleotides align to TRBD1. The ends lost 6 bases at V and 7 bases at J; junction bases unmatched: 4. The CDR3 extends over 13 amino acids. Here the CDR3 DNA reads TGTGCCAGCAGGGGACAGGGAAAGCAGCCCCAGCATTTT. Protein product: CASRGQGKQPQHF.

The CDR3 protein is CASSYSDRLGDQPQHF. For the CDR3, the DNA is TGTGCCAGCAGTTACTCGGACAGACTCGGAGATCAGCCCCAGCATTTT. The J gene is TRBJ1-5, the V gene TRBV6-2 or TRBV6-3; tentatively, D is TRBD1 (6 bases). There are 16 residues in the CDR3. The V gene's germline CDR1 is MNHEY and CDR2 SVGEGT. V lost 0 bases and J lost 5, with 14 bases in between.

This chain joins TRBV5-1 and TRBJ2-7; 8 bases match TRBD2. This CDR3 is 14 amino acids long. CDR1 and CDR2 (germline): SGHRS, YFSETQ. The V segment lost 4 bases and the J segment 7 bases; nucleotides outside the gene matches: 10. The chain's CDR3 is CASSREGLRPEQYF. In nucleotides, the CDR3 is TGCGCCAGCAGCCGGGAGGGGTTGAGGCCAGAGCAGTACTTC.

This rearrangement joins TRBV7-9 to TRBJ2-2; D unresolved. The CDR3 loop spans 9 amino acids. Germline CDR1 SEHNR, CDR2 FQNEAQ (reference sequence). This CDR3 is CDPHGELFF. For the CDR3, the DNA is TGTGACCCCCACGGGGAGCTGTTTTTT.

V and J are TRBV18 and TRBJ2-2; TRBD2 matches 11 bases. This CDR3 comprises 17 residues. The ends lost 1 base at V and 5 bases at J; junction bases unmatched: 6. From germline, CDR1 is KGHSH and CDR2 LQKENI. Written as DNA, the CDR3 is TGTGCCAGCTCACCACTAGCGGGAGGGCCAAGGACCGGGGAGCTGTTTTTT. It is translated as CASSPLAGGPRTGELFF.

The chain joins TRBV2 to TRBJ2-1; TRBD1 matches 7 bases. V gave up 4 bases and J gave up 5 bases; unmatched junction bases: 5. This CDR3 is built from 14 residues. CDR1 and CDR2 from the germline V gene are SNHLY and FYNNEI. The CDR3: CASSGQGANNEQFF. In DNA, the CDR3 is TGTGCCAGCAGTGGACAGGGCGCGAACAATGAGCAGTTCTTC. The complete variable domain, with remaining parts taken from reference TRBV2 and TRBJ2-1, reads EPEVTQTPSHQVTQMGQEVILRCVPISNHLYFYWYRQILGQKVEFLVSFYNNEISEKSEIFDDQFSVERPDGSNFTLKIRSTKLEDSAMYFCASSGQGANNEQFFGPGTRLTVL.

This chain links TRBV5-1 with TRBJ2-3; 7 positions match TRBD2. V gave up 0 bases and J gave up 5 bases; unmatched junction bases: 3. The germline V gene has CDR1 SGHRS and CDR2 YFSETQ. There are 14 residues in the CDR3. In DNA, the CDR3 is TGCGCCAGCAGCTTGGTACTAGCGCTAGATACGCAGTATTTT. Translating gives CASSLVLALDTQYF.

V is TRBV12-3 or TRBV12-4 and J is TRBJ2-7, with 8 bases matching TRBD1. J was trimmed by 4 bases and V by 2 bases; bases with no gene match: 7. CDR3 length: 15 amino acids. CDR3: CASSLPRTGTYEQYF. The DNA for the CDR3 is TGTGCCAGCAGTTTACCCCGGACAGGGACGTACGAGCAGTACTTC.

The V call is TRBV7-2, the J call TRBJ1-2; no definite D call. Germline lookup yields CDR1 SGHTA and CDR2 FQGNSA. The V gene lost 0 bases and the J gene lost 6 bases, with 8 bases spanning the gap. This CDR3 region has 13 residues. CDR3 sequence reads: CASSLALPDGYTF. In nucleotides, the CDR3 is TGTGCCAGCAGCTTAGCGTTACCTGATGGCTACACCTTC.

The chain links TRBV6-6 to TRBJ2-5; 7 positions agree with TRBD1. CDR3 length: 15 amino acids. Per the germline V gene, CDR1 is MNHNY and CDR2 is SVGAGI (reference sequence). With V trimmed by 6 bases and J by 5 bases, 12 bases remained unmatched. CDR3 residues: CASSAGRGSSETQYF. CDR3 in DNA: TGTGCCAGCAGCGCCGGCAGGGGGTCATCGGAGACCCAGTACTTC.

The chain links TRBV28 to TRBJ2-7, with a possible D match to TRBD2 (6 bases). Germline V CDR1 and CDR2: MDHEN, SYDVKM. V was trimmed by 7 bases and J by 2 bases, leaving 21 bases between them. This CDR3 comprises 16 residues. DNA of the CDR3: TGTGCCAGCAACCAAAGTGGAGGGAGAGCCCCCTACGAGCAGTACTTC. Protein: CASNQSGGRAPYEQYF.

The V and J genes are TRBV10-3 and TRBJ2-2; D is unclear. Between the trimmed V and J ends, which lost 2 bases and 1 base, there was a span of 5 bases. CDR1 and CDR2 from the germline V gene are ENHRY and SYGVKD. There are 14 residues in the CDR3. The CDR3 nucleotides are TGTGCCATCAGTGAGGACCTGAACACCGGGGAGCTGTTTTTT. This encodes CAISEDLNTGELFF.

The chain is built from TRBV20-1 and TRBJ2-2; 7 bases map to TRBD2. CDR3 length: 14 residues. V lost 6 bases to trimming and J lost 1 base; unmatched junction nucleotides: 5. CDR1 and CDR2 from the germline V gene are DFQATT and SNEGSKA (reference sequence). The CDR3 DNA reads TGCAGTGCCCCCGGGAGGCGGAACACCGGGGAGCTGTTTTTT. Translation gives CSAPGRRNTGELFF.

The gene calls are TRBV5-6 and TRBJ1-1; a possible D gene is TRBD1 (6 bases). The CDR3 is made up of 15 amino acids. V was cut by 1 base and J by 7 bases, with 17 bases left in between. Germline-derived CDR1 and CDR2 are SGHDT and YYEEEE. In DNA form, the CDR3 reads TGTGCCAGCAGCTTGAGGGGGGTACAATGGGGTGAAGCTTTCTTT. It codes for CASSLRGVQWGEAFF.

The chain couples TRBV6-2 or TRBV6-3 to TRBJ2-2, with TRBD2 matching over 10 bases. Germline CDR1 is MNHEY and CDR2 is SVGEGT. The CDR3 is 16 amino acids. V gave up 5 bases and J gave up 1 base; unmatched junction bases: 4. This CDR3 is CASSTLAGENTGELFF. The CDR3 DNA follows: TGTGCCAGCAGTACTCTAGCGGGGGAGAACACCGGGGAGCTGTTTTTT.

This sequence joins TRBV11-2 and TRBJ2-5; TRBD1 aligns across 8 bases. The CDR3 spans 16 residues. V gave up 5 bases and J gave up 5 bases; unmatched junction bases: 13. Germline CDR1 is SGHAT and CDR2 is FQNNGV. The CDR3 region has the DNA TGTGCCAGCAGCGTAGCTGGCAGGGGGCAGGTGGAGACCCAGTACTTC. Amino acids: CASSVAGRGQVETQYF.

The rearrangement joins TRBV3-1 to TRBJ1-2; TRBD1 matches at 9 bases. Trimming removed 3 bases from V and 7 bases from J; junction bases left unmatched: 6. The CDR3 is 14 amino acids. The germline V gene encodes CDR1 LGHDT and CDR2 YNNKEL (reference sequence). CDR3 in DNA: TGTGCCAGCAGCCACGACAGGGGGTTCAGTGGCTACACCTTC. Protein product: CASSHDRGFSGYTF.

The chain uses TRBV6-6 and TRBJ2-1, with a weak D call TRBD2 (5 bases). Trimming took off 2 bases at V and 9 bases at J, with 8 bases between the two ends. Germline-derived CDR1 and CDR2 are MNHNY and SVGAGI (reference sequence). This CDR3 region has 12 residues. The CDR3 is CASSYLAGEQFF. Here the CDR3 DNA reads TGTGCCAGCAGTTACCTAGCTGGTGAGCAGTTCTTC.

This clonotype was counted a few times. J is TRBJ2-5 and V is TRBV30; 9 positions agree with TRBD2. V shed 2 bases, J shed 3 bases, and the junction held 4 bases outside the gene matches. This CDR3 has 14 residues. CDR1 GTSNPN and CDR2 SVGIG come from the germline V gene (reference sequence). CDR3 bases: TGTGCCTGGAGTCGGGCTAGCGGGGAAGAGACCCAGTACTTC. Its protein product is CAWSRASGEETQYF. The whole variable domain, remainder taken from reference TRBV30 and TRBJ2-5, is SQTIHQWPATLVQPVGSPLSLECTVEGTSNPNLYWYRQAAGRGLQLLFYSVGIGQISSEVPQNLSASRPQDRQFILSSKKLLLSDSGFYLCAWSRASGEETQYFGPGTRLLVL.

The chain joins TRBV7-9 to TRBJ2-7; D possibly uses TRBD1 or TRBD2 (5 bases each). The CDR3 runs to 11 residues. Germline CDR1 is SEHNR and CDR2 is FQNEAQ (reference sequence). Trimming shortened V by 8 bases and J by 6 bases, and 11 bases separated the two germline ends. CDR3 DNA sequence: TGTGCCAGCTCAGGGACCCGCGAGCAGTACTTC. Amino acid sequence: CASSGTREQYF.